This T cell receptor beta chain was retrieved from a study of metastatic and nonmetastatic thyroid tumors (dated by TCRdb to 2018 to 2021). About the study as a whole: Repertoires were compared across peripheral blood and tumor or nodule tissue samples from malignant and benign thyroid patients. The study at large found these results: In both blood and tumor samples, TCR beta diversity was reported to be significantly higher in malignant tumors than in benign nodules.

The CDR3 holds 15 amino acids from the cysteine to the phenylalanine. Just the 45-base CDR3 DNA is kept, in frame starting at base 1. V is trimmed back by 0 bases and J by 5 bases, and the junction contains 5 bases that no gene match accounts for. Reading the germline V gene gives CDR1 SGHRS and CDR2 YFSETQ. This clone was seen ten or more times. The antigen it recognizes is unknown. Base qualities were left out, and no much larger clone turns up one base away. No treatment had been received by any patient before thyroid surgery. Using T-cell receptor beta sequencing, the study looked back at clinical samples from patients collected from the early 2010s to the late 2010s. Libraries were constructed by PCR. Sequencing was carried out with an Illumina HiSeq 4000. High-throughput sequencing was used to profile the CDR3 region of the TCR beta-chain in every patient. For the original study's pipeline: A classifier to discriminate distant-metastatic papillary thyroid cancer patients was built from CDR3 differences across clinicopathological groups. Repertoire diversity was assessed with the Shannon index, and tumor-blood repertoire similarity with the Morisita-Horn index. TCRdb passed the public sequencing reads through fastp at Q25 and MiXCR, retaining productive beta sequences. The V and J calls shown here were made by TCRdb, not taken from the authors' results. Counted in this sample were about 41,000 clones; roughly 24% of them appeared once. About 14% of the sample rests with the top ten.

Sequencing input: tumor tissue. The chain joins TRBV5-1 to TRBJ1-2; TRBD1 aligns with 9 central bases. The clonotype originates from a female donor with papillary thyroid cancer or a benign thyroid nodule (not recorded which). Some clones in this sample may be carry-over from other donors' samples. The DNA is TGCGCCAGCAGCTTGGTCGTTGGGACAGGGTATGGCTACACCTTC. This codes for CASSLVVGTGYGYTF.